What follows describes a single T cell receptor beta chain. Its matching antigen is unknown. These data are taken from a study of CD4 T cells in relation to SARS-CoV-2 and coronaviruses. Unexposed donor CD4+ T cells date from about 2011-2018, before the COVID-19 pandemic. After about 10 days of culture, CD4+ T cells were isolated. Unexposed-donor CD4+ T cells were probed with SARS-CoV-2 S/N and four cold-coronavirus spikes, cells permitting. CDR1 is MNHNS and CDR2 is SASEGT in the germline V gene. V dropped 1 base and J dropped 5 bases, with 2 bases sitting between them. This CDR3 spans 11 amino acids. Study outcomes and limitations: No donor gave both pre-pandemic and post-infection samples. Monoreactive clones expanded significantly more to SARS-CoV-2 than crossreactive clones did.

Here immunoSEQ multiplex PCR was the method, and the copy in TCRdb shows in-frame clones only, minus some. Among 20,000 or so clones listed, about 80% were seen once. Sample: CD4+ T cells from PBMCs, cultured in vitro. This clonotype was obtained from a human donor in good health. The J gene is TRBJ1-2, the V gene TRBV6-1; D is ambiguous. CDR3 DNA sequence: TGTGCCAGCAGTGAAGGGTATGGCTACACCTTC. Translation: CASSEGYGYTF.